These 28 T cell receptor beta chains were all obtained from the same sample, sequenced in a study of CD8 T cells in Susac syndrome. The RNA input was about 0.45 to 1 ug, and it was reverse transcribed with random hexamers. MiXCR, applied by TCRdb to the immunoSEQ multiplex PCR reads, yields one record per CDR3 protein. The table lists fewer than 150,000 distinct CDR3 sequences, approximately 95% of them singletons, with over 0.15% in the top ten. The sequencing input was CD8+ T cells from PBMCs. Receptor source: a human donor with Susac syndrome.

CDR3 region: CASSPAGAGGNQPQHF. The DNA for the CDR3 is TGTGCCAGCAGCCCGGCGGGGGCAGGGGGCAATCAGCCCCAGCATTTT. The V and J genes are TRBV5-6 and TRBJ1-5, with D possibly TRBD1 on 6 matching bases. This CDR3 region has 16 residues. CDR1 is SGHDT, CDR2 YYEEEE, per germline. V lost 4 bases and J lost 2, with 16 bases in between. Using reference TRBV5-6 and TRBJ1-5 for the parts outside the CDR3, the full variable domain is DAGVTQSPTHLIKTRGQQVTLRCSPKSGHDTVSWYQQALGQGPQFIFQYYEEEERQRGNFPDRFSGHQFPNYSSELNVNALLLGDSALYLCASSPAGAGGNQPQHFGDGTRLSIL.

The chain carries TRBV9 and TRBJ1-1, with D unresolved. V was shortened by 2 bases and J by 0 bases, with 14 bases between the two germline ends. The CDR3 is 16 amino acids. The germline V gene has CDR1 SGDLS and CDR2 YYNGEE. The CDR3 DNA reads as TGTGCCAGCAGCGTCTCAGGAGGGCACTTGAACACTGAAGCTTTCTTT. It is translated as CASSVSGGHLNTEAFF.

This chain connects TRBV5-1 to TRBJ1-1, with D tentatively TRBD1 (5 bases). The germline gives CDR1 SGHRS, CDR2 YFSETQ. The CDR3 spans 16 residues. Trimming pared 4 bases from V and 5 bases from J, leaving 21 bases between. CDR3 sequence reads: CASSIAGTASGTEAFF. CDR3 in DNA: TGCGCCAGCAGCATTGCCGGGACGGCCTCGGGGACTGAAGCTTTCTTT.

This chain connects TRBV4-1 to TRBJ1-5; D gene uncertain. Deletions cut 3 bases from V and 4 bases from J, with 10 bases between. This CDR3 is built from 14 residues. The germline V gene encodes CDR1 MGHRA and CDR2 YSYEKL. The CDR3 is CASSHDGGNQPQHF. The DNA for the CDR3 is TGCGCCAGCAGCCATGACGGTGGGAATCAGCCCCAGCATTTT.

This chain uses TRBV7-8 with TRBJ2-7, with a possible D match to TRBD1 (5 bases). The germline V gene encodes CDR1 SGHVS and CDR2 FQNEAQ. Trimming removed 8 bases at V and 2 bases at J, with 22 bases between. The CDR3 spans 16 residues. The CDR3 spells CASFPDTRAGAYEQYF. In DNA form, the CDR3 reads TGTGCCAGCTTTCCCGATACCAGGGCCGGAGCCTACGAGCAGTACTTC.

The rearrangement links TRBV7-6 to TRBJ1-2, with D perhaps TRBD1 (6 bases). Germline values: CDR1 SGHVS, CDR2 FNYEAQ. The V end was cut by 3 bases, the J end by 7 bases, with 12 bases between. The CDR3 runs to 13 residues. CDR3 protein: CASSLGAFGGYTF. CDR3 sequence (DNA): TGTGCCAGCAGCTTGGGGGCCTTTGGTGGCTACACCTTC. The entire variable domain, with the rest obtained from reference TRBV7-6 and TRBJ1-2, is as follows: GAGVSQSPRYKVTKRGQDVALRCDPISGHVSLYWYRQALGQGPEFLTYFNYEAQQDKSGLPNDRFSAERPEGSISTLTIQRTEQRDSAMYRCASSLGAFGGYTFGSGTRLTVV.

The rearrangement uses TRBV25-1 and TRBJ2-3, with 12 positions matching TRBD2. This CDR3 has 15 residues. V lost 7 bases and J lost 4; bases outside the gene matches: 6. Germline V gene data show CDR1 as MGHDK and CDR2 as SYGVNS. Here the CDR3 reads CASTMTSGSADTQYF. The CDR3 nucleotides are TGTGCCAGCACTATGACTAGCGGGAGCGCAGATACGCAGTATTTT.

This chain uses TRBV27 with TRBJ2-7; 9 bases align to TRBD1. After removal of 5 bases from V and 4 bases from J, the junction contained 6 bases not matched to a gene. CDR3 length equals 14 residues. The V gene's germline CDR1 is MNHEY and CDR2 SMNVEV (reference sequence). The CDR3 is CASSPGTGWYEQYF. The CDR3 DNA follows: TGTGCCAGCAGTCCTGGGACAGGGTGGTACGAGCAGTACTTC.

This chain joins TRBV7-3 and TRBJ2-3, with 11 positions matching TRBD2. This CDR3 is 17 amino acids long. V was clipped by 5 bases and J by 2 bases; unmatched bases: 9. Germline values: CDR1 SGHTA, CDR2 FQGTGA. CDR3 region: CASSDRTSGSDTDTQYF. Here the CDR3 DNA reads TGTGCCAGCAGCGACCGGACTAGCGGGTCCGACACAGATACGCAGTATTTT.

This chain connects TRBV4-1 to TRBJ2-7; 8 bases line up with TRBD1. Trimming at V came to 0 bases and at J to 2 bases, leaving 3 bases not matched to a gene. The CDR3 totals 15 residues. Germline V gene sequence: CDR1 MGHRA, CDR2 YSYEKL. This CDR3 is CASSQDPGQAYEQYF. The DNA of the CDR3 is TGCGCCAGCAGCCAAGACCCGGGACAGGCCTACGAGCAGTACTTC.

This clonotype showed up just a few times. This chain uses TRBV9 with TRBJ2-3; D remains unclear. Germline V lookup: CDR1 SGDLS, CDR2 YYNGEE. CDR3 size: 17 residues. The ends were cut back, 4 bases at V and 1 base at J, with 19 bases in the middle. This CDR3 is CASSSLTPGLGTDTQYF. CDR3 coding DNA: TGTGCCAGCAGCTCCCTTACCCCGGGCTTAGGCACAGATACGCAGTATTTT.

This chain links TRBV20-1 with TRBJ1-6; the match to TRBD1 covers 7 bases. CDR3 size: 13 residues. Germline V gene data show CDR1 as DFQATT and CDR2 as SNEGSKA (reference sequence). With V trimmed by 4 bases and J by 6 bases, 3 bases remained unmatched. CDR3 sequence (DNA): TGCAGTGCTACCGGGACAGCTAATTCACCCCTCCACTTT. Translating it yields CSATGTANSPLHF.

The chain combines TRBV5-1 with TRBJ2-1, with a possible D match to TRBD2 (6 bases). This CDR3 is built from 13 residues. Per germline, CDR1 SGHRS and CDR2 YFSETQ. Trimming took off 4 bases at V and 10 bases at J, with 15 bases between the two ends. The CDR3 here is CASSPPASDEQFF. The DNA for the CDR3 is TGCGCCAGCAGCCCCCCTGCTAGCGACGAGCAGTTCTTC.

This clonotype was seen a handful of times. Its ends do not fully match the called genes, so a read error is possible. V gene TRBV12-5 combines with J gene TRBJ2-5; D is possibly TRBD1 (6 bases). The CDR3 sequence is 15 residues long. From germline, CDR1 is LGHNT and CDR2 FRNRAP. The CDR3, as DNA: TGTGCTAGTGGTTTTTCAGGGGATGTGGAAGAGACTCAGTACTTC. As protein: CASGFSGDVEETQYF.

This chain connects TRBV4-1 to TRBJ2-1; D gene ambiguous. V was pared by 1 base and J by 3 bases, with 4 bases between. CDR3 length: 13 amino acids. Per the germline V gene, CDR1 is MGHRA and CDR2 is YSYEKL. The chain's CDR3 is CASSQGFYNEQFF. The CDR3 DNA follows: TGCGCCAGCAGCCAAGGCTTCTACAATGAGCAGTTCTTC.

The chain joins TRBV4-1 to TRBJ2-1, with 10 bases fitting TRBD2. CDR1 and CDR2 from the germline V gene are MGHRA and YSYEKL. This CDR3 is built from 19 residues. V gave up 1 base and J gave up 2 bases; unmatched junction bases: 11. CDR3 sequence reads: CASSQGAASGSSTYNEQFF. CDR3 in DNA: TGCGCCAGCAGCCAAGGTGCGGCTAGCGGGAGTTCTACCTACAATGAGCAGTTCTTC.

The chain is built from TRBV12-5 and TRBJ1-5, with D maybe TRBD1 (5 bases). Trimming took 1 base from V and 0 from J, leaving 10 bases between them. The CDR3 is made up of 16 amino acids. The germline V gene has CDR1 LGHNT and CDR2 FRNRAP. CDR3 bases: TGTGCTAGTGGTTTGGCACAAGGGGTTAGCAATCAGCCCCAGCATTTT. This sequence encodes CASGLAQGVSNQPQHF.

The CDR3 sequence: CASSYGYTF. In nucleotides, the CDR3 is TGTGCCAGCAGTTATGGCTACACCTTC. V gene TRBV6-2 or TRBV6-3 combines with J gene TRBJ1-2; the D is unclear. Germline CDR1 and CDR2: MNHEY and SVGEGT. CDR3 size: 9 residues. The ends were cut back, 3 bases at V and 7 bases at J, with 0 bases in the middle.

The gene calls are TRBV6-5 and TRBJ2-3; D unresolved. This CDR3 has 15 residues. The ends were cut back, 2 bases at V and 1 base at J, with 10 bases in the middle. Germline V gene data show CDR1 as MNHEY and CDR2 as SVGAGI. This chain's CDR3 is CASSYGFPGTDTQYF. CDR3 DNA sequence: TGTGCCAGCAGTTACGGTTTCCCTGGCACAGATACGCAGTATTTT.

J is TRBJ2-5 and V is TRBV7-9; TRBD1 agrees at 8 bases. The CDR3 runs 16 residues. V dropped 0 bases and J dropped 3; count of bases not matched to a gene: 6. CDR1 and CDR2 (germline): SEHNR, FQNEAQ (reference sequence). The CDR3 DNA is TGTGCCAGCAGCTTAGCGCGGGCAGGGGGCGAAGAGACCCAGTACTTC. Translation: CASSLARAGGEETQYF. Drawing the rest from reference TRBV7-9 and TRBJ2-5, the complete variable domain is DTGVSQNPRHKITKRGQNVTFRCDPISEHNRLYWYRQTLGQGPEFLTYFQNEAQLEKSRLLSDRFSAERPKGSFSTLEIQRTEQGDSAMYLCASSLARAGGEETQYFGPGTRLLVL.

Only one count was recorded for this clonotype. J is TRBJ1-2 and V is TRBV12-3 or TRBV12-4; D is uncertain. This CDR3 has 13 amino acids. The V end was cut by 5 bases, the J end by 4 bases, with 11 bases between. CDR3 sequence reads: CASSVGPFYGYTF. CDR3 sequence (DNA): TGTGCCAGCAGTGTGGGTCCCTTCTATGGCTACACCTTC.

V is TRBV4-1 and J is TRBJ2-3; 8 bases match TRBD2. Germline V gives CDR1 MGHRA, CDR2 YSYEKL. After removal of 1 base from V and 0 bases from J, the junction contained 3 bases not matched to a gene. CDR3 length: 16 amino acids. Written as DNA, the CDR3 is TGCGCCAGCAGCCAAGCCCGGGGGGGTAGCACAGATACGCAGTATTTT. Amino acids: CASSQARGGSTDTQYF.

This chain joins TRBV5-1 and TRBJ2-2, with 9 nucleotides matching TRBD1. CDR1 and CDR2 (germline): SGHRS, YFSETQ. J was trimmed by 6 bases and V by 4 bases; bases with no gene match: 4. CDR3 size: 14 residues. CDR3 coding DNA: TGCGCCAGCAGCGGGACAGGGAGTCCCGGGGAGCTGTTTTTT. Translated: CASSGTGSPGELFF.

This chain links TRBV12-3 or TRBV12-4 with TRBJ1-2; D ambiguous. CDR3 length equals 16 residues. Trimming took 4 bases from V and 2 from J, leaving 17 bases between them. CDR3 protein: CASSYSSTGVNYGYTF. Written as DNA, the CDR3 is TGTGCCAGCAGTTATAGCTCAACCGGGGTCAACTATGGCTACACCTTC.

This chain uses TRBV18 with TRBJ2-7; no reliable D call. The germline gives CDR1 KGHSH, CDR2 LQKENI. V dropped 3 bases and J dropped 3 bases, with 12 bases sitting between them. This CDR3 has 14 residues. CDR3 in DNA: TGTGCCAGCTCACCCGGGTCGGCCAGCTACGAGCAGTACTTC. It specifies CASSPGSASYEQYF.

This chain connects TRBV29-1 to TRBJ1-3, with TRBD1 identical over 10 bases. The CDR3 sequence is 15 residues long. The germline CDR1 and CDR2 sequences are SQVTM and ANQGSEA. Trimming cost V 6 bases and J 4 bases; bases outside gene matches: 9. The CDR3 sequence is CSVVTTGGFGNTIYF. CDR3 nucleotides: TGCAGCGTGGTAACGACAGGGGGCTTCGGAAACACCATATATTTT.

Regarding this clonotype: At one boundary the junction diverges from the germline segment, which might be a read error. V and J are TRBV27 and TRBJ1-2, with D uncertain. The CDR3 consists of 13 residues. Germline V gene sequence: CDR1 MNHEY, CDR2 SMNVEV (reference sequence). This CDR3 reads CASSFGINNGYTF. The DNA for the CDR3 is TGTGCCAGCAGTTTCGGGATTAACAATGGCTACACCTTC.

The chain combines TRBV12-3 or TRBV12-4 with TRBJ1-2; 11 nucleotides align to TRBD1. After removal of 6 bases from V and 4 bases from J, the junction contained 7 bases not matched to a gene. The CDR3 has 15 amino acids. CDR3 sequence reads: CASRLGQGGRYGYTF. For the CDR3, the DNA is TGTGCCAGCAGGCTGGGACAGGGGGGTCGCTATGGCTACACCTTC.